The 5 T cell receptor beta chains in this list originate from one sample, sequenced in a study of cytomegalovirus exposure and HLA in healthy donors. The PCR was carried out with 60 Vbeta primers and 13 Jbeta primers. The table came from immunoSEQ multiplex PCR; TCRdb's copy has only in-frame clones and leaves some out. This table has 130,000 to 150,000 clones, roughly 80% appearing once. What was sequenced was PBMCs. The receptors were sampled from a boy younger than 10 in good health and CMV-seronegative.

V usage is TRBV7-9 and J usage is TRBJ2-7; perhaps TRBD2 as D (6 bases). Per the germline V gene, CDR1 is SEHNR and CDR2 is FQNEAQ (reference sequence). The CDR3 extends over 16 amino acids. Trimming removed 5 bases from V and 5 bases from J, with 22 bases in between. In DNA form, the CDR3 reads TGTGCCAGCAGCCCACGACTAGTTGTACGAACCGACGAGCAGTACTTC. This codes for CASSPRLVVRTDEQYF.

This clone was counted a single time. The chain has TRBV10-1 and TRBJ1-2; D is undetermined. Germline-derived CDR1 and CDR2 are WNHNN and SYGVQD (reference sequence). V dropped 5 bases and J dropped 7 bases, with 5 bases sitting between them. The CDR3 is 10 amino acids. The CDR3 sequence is CASSLFGYTF. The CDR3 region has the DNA TGCGCCAGCAGTTTATTTGGCTACACCTTC.

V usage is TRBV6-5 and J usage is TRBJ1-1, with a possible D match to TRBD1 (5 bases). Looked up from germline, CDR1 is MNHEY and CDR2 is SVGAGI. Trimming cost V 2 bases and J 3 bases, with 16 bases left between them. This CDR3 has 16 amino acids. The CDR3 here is CASSYRVKPGYTEAFF. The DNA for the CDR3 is TGTGCCAGCAGTTACAGAGTCAAACCAGGGTACACTGAAGCTTTCTTT.

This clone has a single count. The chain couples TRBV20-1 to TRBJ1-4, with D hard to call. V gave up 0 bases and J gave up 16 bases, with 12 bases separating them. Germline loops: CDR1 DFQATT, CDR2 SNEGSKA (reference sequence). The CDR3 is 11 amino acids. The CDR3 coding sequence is TGCAGTGCTAGAGACCGGGAAATGGGGTTTTTT. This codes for CSARDREMGFF.

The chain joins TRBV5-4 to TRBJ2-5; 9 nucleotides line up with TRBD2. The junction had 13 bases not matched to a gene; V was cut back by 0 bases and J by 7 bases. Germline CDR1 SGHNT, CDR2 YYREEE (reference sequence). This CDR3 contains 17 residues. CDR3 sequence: CASSLDSAGGRVGTQYF. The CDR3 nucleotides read TGTGCCAGCAGCTTGGACTCAGCGGGAGGAAGGGTGGGGACCCAGTACTTC. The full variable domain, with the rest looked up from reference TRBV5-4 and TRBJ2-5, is ETGVTQSPTHLIKTRGQQVTLRCSSQSGHNTVSWYQQALGQGPQFIFQYYREEENGRGNFPPRFSGLQFPNYSSELNVNALELDDSALYLCASSLDSAGGRVGTQYFGPGTRLLVL.